The 21 T cell receptor beta chains listed next were all sequenced from one sample in a study of T cell responses to AZD1222 COVID-19 vaccine. The repertoire was sequenced with immunoSEQ multiplex PCR; TCRdb's copy has only in-frame clones and lacks some. The sample has 75,000 to 100,000 clones, 89% seen once. Sequenced here: peripheral blood, sampled on day 0 of AZD1222 vaccination. The receptors were gathered from an adult in good health.

The V and J genes are TRBV28 and TRBJ1-1; 8 nucleotides line up with TRBD1. With 5 bases clipped from V and 0 bases from J, the junction kept 2 bases outside the gene matches. Germline V gene lookup returns CDR1 MDHEN and CDR2 SYDVKM. CDR3 length: 14 residues. CDR3 amino acids: CASSRTGMNTEAFF. In nucleotides, the CDR3 is TGTGCCAGCAGTCGGACAGGGATGAACACTGAAGCTTTCTTT.

This sequence joins TRBV4-2 and TRBJ2-1, with D tentatively TRBD2 (5 bases). The CDR3 extends over 13 amino acids. Germline CDR1 LGHNA, CDR2 YNFKEQ. V was cut by 0 bases and J by 13 bases, with 13 bases left in between. In DNA, the CDR3 is TGTGCCAGCAGCCAAGATCGGGCTAGCTCCCAGTTCTTC. Its protein is CASSQDRASSQFF.

The chain employs TRBV29-1 and TRBJ2-3; 7 bases fit TRBD2. Germline lookup yields CDR1 SQVTM and CDR2 ANQGSEA. The CDR3 has 15 amino acids. Germline trimming cut 3 bases from V and 1 base from J; bases unmatched to any gene: 7. The CDR3 nucleotides are TGCAGCGTTGAGCCTTCAGCGGGGCGCACAGATACGCAGTATTTT. As protein: CSVEPSAGRTDTQYF.

This clone was detected only once. The chain carries TRBV6-2 or TRBV6-3 and TRBJ2-5, with unresolved D. This CDR3 comprises 13 residues. V was cut by 5 bases and J by 2 bases, with 9 bases left in between. The germline gives CDR1 MNHEY, CDR2 SVGEGT. The CDR3 DNA reads as TGTGCCAGCAGTGACGCGGCACAAGAGACCCAGTACTTC. Residues: CASSDAAQETQYF.

CDR3 in DNA: TGTGCCAACAAACAGGGTGCCGGGGAGCTGTTTTTT. Translated: CANKQGAGELFF. This rearrangement joins TRBV12-3 or TRBV12-4 to TRBJ2-2; maybe TRBD1 (6 bases). The V end was cut by 10 bases, the J end by 6 bases, with 12 bases between. There are 12 residues in the CDR3.

The chain employs TRBV6-5 and TRBJ2-7; D might be TRBD2 (6 bases). CDR3 length: 15 residues. CDR1 and CDR2 (germline): MNHEY, SVGAGI. Trimming took 6 bases from V and 2 from J, leaving 17 bases between them. The CDR3 DNA reads TGTGCCAGCAGGGGTGGTTTCGGGAGCCCCTACGAGCAGTACTTC. Its translation is CASRGGFGSPYEQYF.

V gene TRBV12-5 combines with J gene TRBJ1-1; 7 nucleotides line up with TRBD1. V was pared by 6 bases and J by 3 bases, with 4 bases of the junction left unmatched. Germline assignment: CDR1 LGHNT and CDR2 FRNRAP. The CDR3 extends over 13 amino acids. CDR3 loop: CASGLGQHTEAFF. For the CDR3, the DNA is TGTGCTAGTGGCCTGGGACAGCACACTGAAGCTTTCTTT.

The V and J genes are TRBV7-9 and TRBJ1-1; 7 bases are a match to TRBD1. The CDR3 totals 13 residues. V shed 2 bases and J 3 bases; nucleotides not matched to a gene: 0. Per germline, CDR1 SEHNR and CDR2 FQNEAQ (reference sequence). CDR3 in amino acids: CASSLQGDTEAFF. In DNA, the CDR3 is TGTGCCAGCAGCTTACAGGGGGACACTGAAGCTTTCTTT.

The chain has TRBV5-1 and TRBJ1-1, with D unclear. Looked up from germline, CDR1 is SGHRS and CDR2 is YFSETQ. The CDR3 consists of 16 residues. V lost 2 bases, J lost 4 bases, and 18 bases lay in between. CDR3 loop: CASSLYGERVGTEAFF. The CDR3 DNA follows: TGCGCCAGCAGCTTATACGGAGAAAGGGTCGGCACTGAAGCTTTCTTT.

This chain links TRBV7-3 with TRBJ2-6, with a possible D match to TRBD1 (5 bases). Germline V gene lookup returns CDR1 SGHTA and CDR2 FQGTGA. There are 15 residues in the CDR3. Trimming took off 2 bases at V and 4 bases at J, with 9 bases between the two ends. The DNA of the CDR3 is TGTGCCAGCAGCTTAGTGACAGCCGGGGCCAACGTCCTGACTTTC. The encoded protein is CASSLVTAGANVLTF.

The chain is built from TRBV5-5 and TRBJ1-2, with 8 bases aligning to TRBD1. V was clipped by 3 bases and J by 12 bases; unmatched bases: 10. The length of the CDR3 is 13 residues. Germline CDR1 is SGHKS and CDR2 is YYEKEE (reference sequence). CDR3 sequence reads: CASSSTGQGIDTF. CDR3 nucleotide sequence: TGTGCCAGCAGCTCCACCGGACAGGGAATCGACACCTTC. Supplemented by reference TRBV5-5 and TRBJ1-2, the full variable domain reads DAGVTQSPTHLIKTRGQQVTLRCSPISGHKSVSWYQQVLGQGPQFIFQYYEKEERGRGNFPDRFSARQFPNYSSELNVNALLLGDSALYLCASSSTGQGIDTFGSGTRLTVV.

V and J are TRBV18 and TRBJ2-5; D uncertain. Per the germline V gene, CDR1 is KGHSH and CDR2 is LQKENI. V lost 0 bases and J lost 5, with 4 bases in between. The CDR3 covers 12 residues. CDR3 coding DNA: TGTGCCAGCTCACCACCTGGGGAGACCCAGTACTTC. Residues: CASSPPGETQYF.

The table lists this clone with a count of one. This chain joins TRBV29-1 and TRBJ1-1; D not certain. The CDR3 extends over 10 amino acids. V was trimmed by 6 bases and J by 7 bases, leaving 9 bases between them. Germline V gives CDR1 SQVTM, CDR2 ANQGSEA. CDR3 coding DNA: TGCAGCGTAAAGAAGCTTGAAGCTTTCTTT. Protein: CSVKKLEAFF. Using reference TRBV29-1 and TRBJ1-1 for the parts outside the CDR3, the full variable domain is SAVISQKPSRDICQRGTSLTIQCQVDSQVTMMFWYRQQPGQSLTLIATANQGSEATYESGFVIDKFPISRPNLTFSTLTVSNMSPEDSSIYLCSVKKLEAFFGQGTRLTVV.

V gene TRBV7-3 combines with J gene TRBJ2-7; 8 nucleotides line up with TRBD2. The germline CDR1 and CDR2 sequences are SGHTA and FQGTGA. The junction had 1 base not matched to a gene; V was cut back by 2 bases and J by 4 bases. There are 13 residues in the CDR3. As DNA, the CDR3 is TGTGCCAGCAGCTTAGCGGGGGGTTACGAGCAGTACTTC. This translates into CASSLAGGYEQYF. The full variable domain, its missing parts supplied by reference TRBV7-3 and TRBJ2-7, is GAGVSQTPSNKVTEKGKYVELRCDPISGHTALYWYRQSLGQGPEFLIYFQGTGAADDSGLPNDRFFAVRPEGSVSTLKIQRTERGDSAVYLCASSLAGGYEQYFGPGTRLTVT.

The CDR3 region is CASSEGNTGELFF. DNA for the CDR3: TGTGCCAGCAGCGAGGGCAACACCGGGGAGCTGTTTTTT. This sequence joins TRBV9 and TRBJ2-2; D gene unclear. Trimming took off 3 bases at V and 2 bases at J, with 5 bases between the two ends. In germline, CDR1 is SGDLS, CDR2 YYNGEE. This CDR3 is built from 13 residues.

The J gene is TRBJ1-2, the V gene TRBV6-5; D gene unclear. Germline assignment: CDR1 MNHEY and CDR2 SVGAGI. Between the trimmed V and J ends, which lost 5 bases and 4 bases, there was a span of 5 bases. This CDR3 spans 11 amino acids. The CDR3 DNA follows: TGTGCCAGCAGTCTTGGCTATGGCTACACCTTC. It encodes CASSLGYGYTF.

The CDR3 coding sequence is TGTGCCAGCAGGGGGACAGTTAATTCACCCCTCCACTTT. This codes for CASRGTVNSPLHF. V gene TRBV2 combines with J gene TRBJ1-6, with TRBD1 matching 7 bases. CDR3 length equals 13 residues. V gave up 6 bases and J gave up 6 bases; unmatched junction bases: 2. CDR1 SNHLY and CDR2 FYNNEI come from the germline V gene.

The chain links TRBV20-1 to TRBJ1-2; no reliable D call. The CDR3 is made up of 13 amino acids. V gave up 3 bases and J gave up 0 bases, with 8 bases separating them. CDR1 is DFQATT and CDR2 is SNEGSKA in the germline V gene (reference sequence). The CDR3 reads CSASNGANYGYTF. The DNA of the CDR3 is TGCAGTGCTAGTAATGGGGCTAACTATGGCTACACCTTC.

J is TRBJ2-1 and V is TRBV7-2, with TRBD2 identical over 11 bases. The CDR3 has 16 residues. Per germline, CDR1 SGHTA and CDR2 FQGNSA. With 4 bases clipped from V and 0 bases from J, the junction kept 2 bases outside the gene matches. CDR3 amino acids: CASSYTSGGSYNEQFF. The CDR3 DNA is TGTGCCAGCAGCTATACTAGCGGGGGCTCCTACAATGAGCAGTTCTTC.

The V gene is TRBV10-3, the J gene TRBJ1-5, with a weak D call TRBD1 (6 bases). The germline V gene has CDR1 ENHRY and CDR2 SYGVKD. This CDR3 has 12 residues. V gave up 10 bases and J gave up 3 bases, with 10 bases separating them. The CDR3 coding sequence is TGTGCCACTGGACAGAACAATCAGCCCCAGCATTTT. This encodes CATGQNNQPQHF.

This clone showed up just once. This rearrangement joins TRBV4-1 to TRBJ1-1, with D perhaps matching TRBD1 (5 bases). The CDR3 length is 15 residues. The germline V gene has CDR1 MGHRA and CDR2 YSYEKL. Between the trimmed V and J ends, which lost 1 base and 6 bases, there was a span of 15 bases. CDR3 in DNA: TGCGCCAGCAGCCAAGTTGGCCGGGGGACCTCTGAAGCTTTCTTT. Protein product: CASSQVGRGTSEAFF.